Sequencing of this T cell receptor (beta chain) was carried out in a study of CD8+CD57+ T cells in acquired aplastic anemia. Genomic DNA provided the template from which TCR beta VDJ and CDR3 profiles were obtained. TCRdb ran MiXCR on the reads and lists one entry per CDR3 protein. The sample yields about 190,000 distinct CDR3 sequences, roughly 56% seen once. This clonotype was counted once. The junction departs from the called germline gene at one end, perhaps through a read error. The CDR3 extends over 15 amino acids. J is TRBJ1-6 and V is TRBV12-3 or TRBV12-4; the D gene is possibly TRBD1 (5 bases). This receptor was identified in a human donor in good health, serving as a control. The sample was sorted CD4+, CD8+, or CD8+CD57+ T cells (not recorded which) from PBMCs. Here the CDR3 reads CASRNQGGRNSRLHF. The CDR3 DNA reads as TGTGCCAGCAGAAATCAGGGCGGACGTAATTCACGCCTCCATTTT.